The 7 T cell receptor beta chains below all came from one sample that was sequenced in a study of CD8 T cells in ankylosing spondylitis (dated by TCRdb to between 2016 and 2019). What the study reported, not specific to this receptor: Blood from ankylosing spondylitis patients appeared to be characterized by a TCR beta motif composed of roughly eight highly homologous amino acid variants.

The library was prepared using 5' RACE. These reads were obtained on an Illumina HiSeq 2500. Through fastp at Q25 and MiXCR, TCRdb rebuilt clones from the public reads, retaining in-frame beta chains. Each record represents a unique CDR3 protein, reported with the most common genes and DNA among its rows. The sample profile shows some 85,000 distinct CDR3 sequences; around 8.3% of them were found once. The ten largest make up approximately 30% of the sample. No cognate antigen is known for these TCRs. What was sequenced was blood, either unsorted or a sorted T cell fraction (not recorded which). The receptors originated from a male donor with ankylosing spondylitis.

This clonotype occurred many times. CDR3 sequence (DNA): TGCAGCACCCGCCCCACCAGACTAGCGTGGAATGAGCAGTTCTTC. As protein: CSTRPTRLAWNEQFF. This chain uses TRBV29-1 with TRBJ2-1; TRBD2 agrees at 8 bases. V gave up 8 bases and J gave up 7 bases; unmatched junction bases: 16. Germline-derived CDR1 and CDR2 are SQVTM and ANQGSEA. The CDR3 contains 15 residues.

This clonotype occurred a few times. This chain joins TRBV7-9 and TRBJ2-1, with a weak D call TRBD2 (6 bases). Germline V gene lookup returns CDR1 SEHNR and CDR2 FQNEAQ (reference sequence). The CDR3 contains 16 residues. Trimming pared 7 bases from V and 4 bases from J, leaving 20 bases between. CDR3 bases: TGTGCCAGCACCCGAGCAGGAGGGCCCCTGTACAATGAGCAGTTCTTC. Amino acids: CASTRAGGPLYNEQFF.

This clonotype was counted a few times. The chain is built from TRBV7-9 and TRBJ2-7; a possible D gene is TRBD2 (6 bases). V was pared by 4 bases and J by 7 bases, with 8 bases between. CDR1 and CDR2 (germline): SEHNR, FQNEAQ (reference sequence). There are 11 residues in the CDR3. The chain's CDR3 is CASSYGGEQYF. The CDR3, as DNA: TGTGCCAGCAGCTATGGGGGGGAGCAGTACTTC.

This clonotype came up a few times. The chain combines TRBV19 with TRBJ2-1; 11 bases align to TRBD2. V lost 3 bases, J lost 2 bases, and 3 bases stayed unmatched. The CDR3 has 16 residues. The germline V gene encodes CDR1 LNHDA and CDR2 SQIVND (reference sequence). Here the CDR3 DNA reads TGTGCCAGTAGTATGAGGGGACTAGCGGCCTACAATGAGCAGTTCTTC. Its translation: CASSMRGLAAYNEQFF.

This clonotype was observed at least ten times. The chain recombines TRBV2 with TRBJ2-7; no reliable D call. The ends were cut back, 1 base at V and 6 bases at J, with 4 bases in the middle. The length of the CDR3 is 11 residues. Germline-derived CDR1 and CDR2 are SNHLY and FYNNEI. CDR3 DNA sequence: TGTGCCAGCAGTGAAGGGTCCGAGCAGTACTTC. It translates to CASSEGSEQYF.

The V call is TRBV7-9, the J call TRBJ2-1, with D tentatively TRBD2 (6 bases). The CDR3 contains 15 residues. From germline, CDR1 is SEHNR and CDR2 FQNEAQ (reference sequence). V was cut by 4 bases and J by 1 base, with 11 bases left in between. The DNA for the CDR3 is TGTGCCAGCAGCTCACGGGAGAGGTCCTACAATGAGCAGTTCTTC. Its protein product is CASSSRERSYNEQFF.

The V call is TRBV7-6, the J call TRBJ2-1, with TRBD2 matching 10 bases. The ends lost 4 bases at V and 5 bases at J; junction bases unmatched: 8. The CDR3 has 16 amino acids. In germline, CDR1 is SGHVS, CDR2 FNYEAQ. CDR3: CASSSSPGLADNEQFF. In DNA form, the CDR3 reads TGTGCCAGCAGCTCGAGCCCCGGACTAGCGGACAATGAGCAGTTCTTC. The whole variable domain, filled in from reference TRBV7-6 and TRBJ2-1, reads GAGVSQSPRYKVTKRGQDVALRCDPISGHVSLYWYRQALGQGPEFLTYFNYEAQQDKSGLPNDRFSAERPEGSISTLTIQRTEQRDSAMYRCASSSSPGLADNEQFFGPGTRLTVL.